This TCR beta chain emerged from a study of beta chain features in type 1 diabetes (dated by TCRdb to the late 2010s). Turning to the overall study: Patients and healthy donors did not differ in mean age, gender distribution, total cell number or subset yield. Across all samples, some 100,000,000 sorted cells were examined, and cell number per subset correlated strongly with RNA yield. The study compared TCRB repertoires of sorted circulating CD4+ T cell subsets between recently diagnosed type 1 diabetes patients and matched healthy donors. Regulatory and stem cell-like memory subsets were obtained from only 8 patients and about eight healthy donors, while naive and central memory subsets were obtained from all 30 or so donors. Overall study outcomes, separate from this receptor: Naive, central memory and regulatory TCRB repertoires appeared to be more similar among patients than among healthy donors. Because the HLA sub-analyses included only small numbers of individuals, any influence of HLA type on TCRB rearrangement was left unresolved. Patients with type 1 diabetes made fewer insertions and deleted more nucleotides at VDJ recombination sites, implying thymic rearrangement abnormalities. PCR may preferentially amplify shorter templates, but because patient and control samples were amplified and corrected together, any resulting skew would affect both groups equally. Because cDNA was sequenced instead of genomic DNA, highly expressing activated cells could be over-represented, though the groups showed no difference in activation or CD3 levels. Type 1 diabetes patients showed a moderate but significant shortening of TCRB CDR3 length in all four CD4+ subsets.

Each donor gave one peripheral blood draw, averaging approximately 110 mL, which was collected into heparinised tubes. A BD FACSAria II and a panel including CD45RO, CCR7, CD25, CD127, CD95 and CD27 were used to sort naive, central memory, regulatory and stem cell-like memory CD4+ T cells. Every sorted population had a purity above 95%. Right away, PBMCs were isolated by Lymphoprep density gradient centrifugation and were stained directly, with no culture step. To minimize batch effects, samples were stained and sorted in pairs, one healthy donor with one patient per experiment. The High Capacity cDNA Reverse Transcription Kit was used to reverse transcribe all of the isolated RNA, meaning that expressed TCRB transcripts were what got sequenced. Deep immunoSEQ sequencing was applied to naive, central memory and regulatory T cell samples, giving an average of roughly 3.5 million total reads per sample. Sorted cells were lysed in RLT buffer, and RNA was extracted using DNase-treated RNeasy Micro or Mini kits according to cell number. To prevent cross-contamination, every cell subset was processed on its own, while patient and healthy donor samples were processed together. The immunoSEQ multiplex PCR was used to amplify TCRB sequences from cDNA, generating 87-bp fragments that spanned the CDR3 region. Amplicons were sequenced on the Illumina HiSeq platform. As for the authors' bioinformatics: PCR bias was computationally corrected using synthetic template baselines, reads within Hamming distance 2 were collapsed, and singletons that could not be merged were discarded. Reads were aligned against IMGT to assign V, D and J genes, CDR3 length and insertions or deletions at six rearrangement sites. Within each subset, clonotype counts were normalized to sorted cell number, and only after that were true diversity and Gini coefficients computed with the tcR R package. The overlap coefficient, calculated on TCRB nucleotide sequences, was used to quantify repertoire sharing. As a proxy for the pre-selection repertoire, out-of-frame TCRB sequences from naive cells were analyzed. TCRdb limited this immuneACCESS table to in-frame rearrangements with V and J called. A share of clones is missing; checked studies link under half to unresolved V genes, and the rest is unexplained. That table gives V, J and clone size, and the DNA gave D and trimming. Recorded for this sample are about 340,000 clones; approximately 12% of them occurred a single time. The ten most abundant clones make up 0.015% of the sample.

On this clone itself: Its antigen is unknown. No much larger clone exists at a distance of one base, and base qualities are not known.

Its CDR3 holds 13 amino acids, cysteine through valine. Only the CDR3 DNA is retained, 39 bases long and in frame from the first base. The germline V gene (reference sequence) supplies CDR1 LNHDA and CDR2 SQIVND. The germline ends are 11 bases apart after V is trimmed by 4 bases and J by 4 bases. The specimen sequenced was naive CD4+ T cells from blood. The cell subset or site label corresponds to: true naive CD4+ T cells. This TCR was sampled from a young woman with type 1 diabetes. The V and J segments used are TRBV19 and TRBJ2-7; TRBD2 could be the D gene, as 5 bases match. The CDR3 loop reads CASSRGVGYEQYV. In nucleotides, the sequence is TGTGCCAGTAGTAGGGGAGTTGGTTACGAGCAGTACGTC.